These 7 T cell receptor beta chains originate from one sample sequenced in a study of blood T cell repertoires in COVID-19. Sequencing was performed with immunoSEQ multiplex PCR; in TCRdb, only in-frame clones are kept and a portion is missing. The sample includes tens of thousands of clones, 65% to 90% of them seen just once. Material for sequencing was peripheral blood. These receptors all stem from a human donor in a cohort sampled during active COVID-19.

The chain recombines TRBV6-5 with TRBJ2-1, with 7 bases matching TRBD2. After removal of 6 bases from V and 1 base from J, the junction contained 6 bases not matched to a gene. This CDR3 comprises 15 residues. The germline V gene encodes CDR1 MNHEY and CDR2 SVGAGI. DNA of the CDR3: TGTGCCAGCAGGTACCTAGCGGCTTCCTACAATGAGCAGTTCTTC. This encodes CASRYLAASYNEQFF.

V gene TRBV19 combines with J gene TRBJ2-2; TRBD1 is a possible D gene (6 bases). The ends were cut back, 4 bases at V and 5 bases at J, with 11 bases in the middle. Germline V gene lookup returns CDR1 LNHDA and CDR2 SQIVND (reference sequence). This CDR3 is 14 amino acids long. CDR3 nucleotides: TGTGCCAGTAGTACAGCCACAGGGACCGGGGAGCTGTTTTTT. It yields the protein CASSTATGTGELFF.

V is TRBV5-4 and J is TRBJ2-3, with D perhaps matching TRBD1 (6 bases). Germline loops: CDR1 SGHNT, CDR2 YYREEE (reference sequence). V was pared by 6 bases and J by 7 bases, with 18 bases between. CDR3 size: 14 residues. CDR3 nucleotides: TGTGCCAGCACCAGACAGGTATCGCCTAATACGCAGTATTTT. It specifies CASTRQVSPNTQYF.

This clone showed up just once. This rearrangement joins TRBV5-1 to TRBJ2-3; TRBD2 might be the D (6 bases). Germline V gene lookup returns CDR1 SGHRS and CDR2 YFSETQ. The CDR3 spans 16 residues. Trimming removed 0 bases at V and 2 bases at J, with 13 bases between. Here the CDR3 reads CASSLGLAGTTDTQYF. In DNA, the CDR3 is TGCGCCAGCAGCTTGGGGCTGGCGGGGACCACAGATACGCAGTATTTT.

CDR3 in DNA: TGTGCCAGCAGCTCCGGGACAAACAATGAAAAACTGTTTTTT. Translating gives CASSSGTNNEKLFF. The J gene is TRBJ1-4, the V gene TRBV6-5, with D possibly TRBD1 on 6 matching bases. The V gene's germline CDR1 is MNHEY and CDR2 SVGAGI. Trimming took off 6 bases at V and 5 bases at J, with 13 bases between the two ends. CDR3 size: 14 residues.

The chain recombines TRBV7-2 with TRBJ1-2; weak D call: TRBD1 (6 bases). V was shortened by 6 bases and J by 10 bases, with 12 bases between the two germline ends. The CDR3 loop spans 11 amino acids. Germline loops: CDR1 SGHTA, CDR2 FQGNSA. DNA for the CDR3: TGTGCCAGCAGGACACAGGGACCCTACACCTTC. This encodes CASRTQGPYTF. The whole variable domain, remainder taken from reference TRBV7-2 and TRBJ1-2, is GAGVSQSPSNKVTEKGKDVELRCDPISGHTALYWYRQSLGQGLEFLIYFQGNSAPDKSGLPSDRFSAERTGGSVSTLTIQRTQQEDSAVYLCASRTQGPYTFGSGTRLTVV.

This clone was counted a single time. The chain has TRBV5-1 and TRBJ1-2; 7 bases fit TRBD1. CDR1 and CDR2 (germline): SGHRS, YFSETQ. V lost 4 bases to trimming and J lost 2 bases; unmatched junction nucleotides: 2. The CDR3 totals 13 residues. CDR3 loop: CASSKGQNYGYTF. Here the CDR3 DNA reads TGCGCCAGCAGCAAGGGACAGAACTATGGCTACACCTTC.